The clone carrying this TCR beta chain was detected a few times. Preparation of the TCRbeta library was carried out with unique molecular identifiers. Via MiXCR, TCRdb re-called the PCR reads, giving one row per CDR3 protein. The repertoire holds a few hundred thousand distinct CDR3 sequences, with around 18% as singletons. These data are taken from a study of T-cell reconstitution after alpha-beta-depleted transplantation in children. The V end was cut by 7 bases, the J end by 1 base, with 13 bases between. CDR3 length: 14 residues. The rearrangement joins TRBV12-3 or TRBV12-4 to TRBJ1-1; D call uncertain. This receptor was taken from a human donor who donated a stem cell graft to a child with acute lymphoblastic leukemia. This specimen consisted of PBMCs from the stem cell graft donor, obtained from the stem cell graft. This CDR3 reads CASTRRAQNTEAFF. The CDR3, as DNA: TGTGCCAGCACCCGACGGGCACAGAACACTGAAGCTTTCTTT.